This T cell receptor (beta chain) is drawn from a study of cytomegalovirus exposure and HLA in healthy donors. Study-wide findings and caveats: It was likely that a cluster of highly shared sequence variants was a sequencing artifact. Cytomegalovirus-associated status was assigned to about 150 TCR beta chains.

CDR3 length equals 14 residues. The germline V gene encodes CDR1 SEHNR and CDR2 FQNEAQ (reference sequence). With 11 bases clipped from V and 1 base from J, the junction kept 6 bases outside the gene matches. PCR was performed using 60 Vbeta and 13 Jbeta primers. Clones were read by immunoSEQ multiplex PCR, and TCRdb kept only the in-frame ones, dropping some. The data show some 130,000 clones, roughly three quarters seen once. On this clone itself: Its antigen is not known.

This clonotype originated in a man aged 35-49 years in good health and CMV-seronegative. The chain couples TRBV7-9 to TRBJ2-1; TRBD1 aligns across 9 bases. Sequenced: PBMCs. The CDR3 sequence: CALAGTGSYNEQFF. The CDR3 DNA is TGTGCCCTAGCAGGGACAGGGTCCTACAATGAGCAGTTCTTC.